These T cell receptor beta chains were read from a single sample in a study of neurological immune-mediated disorders. TCRdb re-called the 5' RACE reads with MiXCR, one entry per CDR3 protein. The sample consists of under 35,000 distinct CDR3 sequences, roughly 23% of them appearing once. Sequenced sample: CD4+ T cells from blood. The source of these receptors is a man aged 45-65 years with HTLV-1-associated myelopathy (HAM/TSP). CDR3s include the opening cysteine and the closing phenylalanine or tryptophan.

length	V	J	CDR3
14	TRBV7-8	TRBJ2-1	CASSPSGGEGEQFF
14	TRBV11-3	TRBJ2-3	CASSLGPTGFEQYF
13	TRBV5-5	TRBJ1-2	CASSLVEHRGYTF
17	TRBV7-9	TRBJ2-3	CASSSAVGGMGTDTQYF
18	TRBV7-2	TRBJ2-7	CASSFISPQGGEWYEQYF
14	TRBV20-1	TRBJ1-1	CSARDPRGQMEAFF
15	TRBV5-1	TRBJ2-1	CASSLTGVAGSEQFF
13	TRBV7-2	TRBJ1-2	CASSAGQGYGYTF
17	TRBV7-3	TRBJ2-1	CASSANLGQGIGNEQFF
13	TRBV29-1	TRBJ1-3	CSVEGAEGNTIYF
21	TRBV11-1	TRBJ2-5	CASSFQGAGRGSGRSQETQYF
14	TRBV6-5	TRBJ2-7	CASRRTSGRYEQYF
13	TRBV5-1	TRBJ1-2	CASSLGDRFGYTF
17	TRBV12-3/TRBV12-4	TRBJ1-2	CASSFGTGSPFGGGYTF
17	TRBV5-1	TRBJ2-7	CASTRVWMGEVSYEQYF
15	TRBV7-2	TRBJ2-1	CASSQPGGPRNEQFF
14	TRBV7-8	TRBJ2-7	CASSQQAYSYEQYF
12	TRBV6-5	TRBJ2-7	CASSRTGAEQYF
15	TRBV2	TRBJ1-2	CASSEGLPQMGGYTF
17	TRBV4-1	TRBJ1-3	CASSRERSGGSGNTIYF
14	TRBV5-1	TRBJ2-5	CASSELAEQETQYF
14	TRBV20-1	TRBJ1-5	CSARDHEGEQPQHF
16	TRBV20-1	TRBJ1-2	CSARVTGQGEAYGYTF
14	TRBV5-6	TRBJ1-2	CASSPTGYNYGYTF
15	TRBV5-5	TRBJ2-3	CASIHDRAGTDTQYF
12	TRBV20-1	TRBJ1-2	CSARDQGLGYTF
17	TRBV9	TRBJ1-6	CASSVDPGAGQNSPLHF
16	TRBV7-2	TRBJ1-3	CASSLPSQPSGNTIYF
14	TRBV12-3/TRBV12-4	TRBJ1-2	CASSPDSGGYGYTF
15	TRBV12-3/TRBV12-4	TRBJ1-3	CASSYTGTGGNTIYF
11	TRBV20-1	TRBJ2-7	CSARGNYEQYF
14	TRBV11-2	TRBJ2-2	CASSLDPGTGELFF
13	TRBV5-6	TRBJ1-2	CASSLQGNYGYTF
15	TRBV5-1	TRBJ1-1	CASSLMGGCETEDFF
15	TRBV7-2	TRBJ2-7	CASSLGASVSYEQYF
17	TRBV3-1	TRBJ2-5	CASSPGRGARDQETQYF
14	TRBV12-3/TRBV12-4	TRBJ1-6	CASSLLGRNSPLHF
13	TRBV29-1	TRBJ2-5	CSVEASLGETQYF
10	TRBV20-1	TRBJ2-3	CSASLDTQYF
15	TRBV10-3	TRBJ2-3	CAISLAGTSTDTQYF
16	TRBV29-1	TRBJ1-3	CSVRRGEQGSGNTIYF
11	TRBV21-1	TRBJ2-1	CASRDDNEQFF
15	TRBV20-1	TRBJ1-2	CSARDPTGGSYGYTF
11	TRBV20-1	TRBJ2-1	CSPQRYNEQFF
14	TRBV11-2	TRBJ2-5	CASTTYRGGETQYF
14	TRBV18	TRBJ1-2	CASSLGTGAYGYTF
14	TRBV29-1	TRBJ2-3	CSVDSAGVSDTQYF
13	TRBV7-2	TRBJ2-2	CASSSPNTGELFF
15	TRBV2	TRBJ1-6	CASRRDGTINSPLHF
12	TRBV29-1	TRBJ2-1	CSVESSYNEQFF
13	TRBV3-1	TRBJ1-5	CASSTLPDRPQHF
13	TRBV20-1	TRBJ2-6	CSAYSSGANVLTF